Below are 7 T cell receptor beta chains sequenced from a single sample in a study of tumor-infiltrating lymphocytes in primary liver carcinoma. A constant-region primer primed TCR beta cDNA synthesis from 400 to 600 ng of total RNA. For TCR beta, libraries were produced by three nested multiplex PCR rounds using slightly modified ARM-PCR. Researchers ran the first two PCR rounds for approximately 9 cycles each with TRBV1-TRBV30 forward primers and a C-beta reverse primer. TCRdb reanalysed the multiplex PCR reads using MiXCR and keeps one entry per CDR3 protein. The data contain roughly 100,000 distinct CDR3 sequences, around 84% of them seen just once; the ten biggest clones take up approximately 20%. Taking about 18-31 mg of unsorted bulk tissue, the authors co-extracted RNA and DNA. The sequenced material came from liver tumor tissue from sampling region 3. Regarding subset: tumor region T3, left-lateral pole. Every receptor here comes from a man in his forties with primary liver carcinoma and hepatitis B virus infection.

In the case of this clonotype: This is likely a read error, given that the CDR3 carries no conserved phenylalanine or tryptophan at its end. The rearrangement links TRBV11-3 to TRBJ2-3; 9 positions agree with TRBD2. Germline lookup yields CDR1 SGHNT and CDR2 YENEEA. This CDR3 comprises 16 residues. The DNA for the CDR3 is TGTGTCAGCAGTGGCAGCCCGGCGGGAGGGGTGGATACGCAGTATTCT. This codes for CVSSGSPAGGVDTQYS.

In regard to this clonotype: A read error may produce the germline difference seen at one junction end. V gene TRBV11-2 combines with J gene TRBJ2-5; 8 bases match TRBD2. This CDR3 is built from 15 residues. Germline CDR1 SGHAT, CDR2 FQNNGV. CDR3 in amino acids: CACSLGASGQGTQYF. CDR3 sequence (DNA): TGTGCCTGCAGCTTAGGGGCTAGCGGGCAAGGGACCCAGTACTTC. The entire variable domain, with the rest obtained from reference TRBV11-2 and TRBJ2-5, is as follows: EAGVAQSPRYKIIEKRQSVAFWCNPISGHATLYWYQQILGQGPKLLIQFQNNGVVDDSQLPKDRFSAERLKGVDSTLKIQPAKLEDSAVYLCACSLGASGQGTQYFGPGTRLLVL.

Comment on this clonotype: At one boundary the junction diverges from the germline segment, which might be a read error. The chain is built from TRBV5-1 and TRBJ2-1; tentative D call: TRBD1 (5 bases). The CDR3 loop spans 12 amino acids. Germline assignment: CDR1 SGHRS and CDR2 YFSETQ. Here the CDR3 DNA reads TGCGCGAGCAGGTTGGTCAGGGCCGAGCAGTTCTTC. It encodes CASRLVRAEQFF. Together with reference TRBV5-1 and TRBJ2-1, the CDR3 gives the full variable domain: KAGVTQTPRYLIKTRGQQVTLSCSPISGHRSVSWYQQTPGQGLQFLFEYFSETQRNKGNFPGRFSGRQFSNSRSEMNVSTLELGDSALYLCASRLVRAEQFFGPGTRLTVL.

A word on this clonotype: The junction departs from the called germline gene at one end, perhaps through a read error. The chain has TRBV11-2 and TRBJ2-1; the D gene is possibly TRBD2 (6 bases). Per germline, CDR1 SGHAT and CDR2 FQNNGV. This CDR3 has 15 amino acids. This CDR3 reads CVSSPGTSSYNGQFF. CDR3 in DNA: TGTGTTAGCAGCCCCGGGACTTCTTCCTACAATGGGCAGTTCTTC.

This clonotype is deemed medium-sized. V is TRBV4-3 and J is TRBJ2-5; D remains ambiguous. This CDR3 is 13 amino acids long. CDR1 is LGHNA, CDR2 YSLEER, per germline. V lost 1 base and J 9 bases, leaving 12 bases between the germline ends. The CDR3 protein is CASSQVLMAAQYF. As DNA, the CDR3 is TGCGCCAGCAGCCAAGTCCTAATGGCGGCCCAGTACTTC.

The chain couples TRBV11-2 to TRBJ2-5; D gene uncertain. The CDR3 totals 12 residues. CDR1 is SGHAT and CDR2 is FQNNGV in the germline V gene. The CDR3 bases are TGTGTCTGCAGCTTAGGCCAAGAGACCCAGTACTTC. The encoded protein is CVCSLGQETQYF.

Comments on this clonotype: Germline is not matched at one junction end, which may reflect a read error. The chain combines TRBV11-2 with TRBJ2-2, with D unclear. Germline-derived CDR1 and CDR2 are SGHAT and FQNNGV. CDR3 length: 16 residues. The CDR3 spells CASSRVGKQNTRELFF. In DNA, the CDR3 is TGTGCCAGCAGCCGAGTGGGTAAACAGAACACCAGGGAGCTGTTTTTT. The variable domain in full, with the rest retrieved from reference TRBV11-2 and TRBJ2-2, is EAGVAQSPRYKIIEKRQSVAFWCNPISGHATLYWYQQILGQGPKLLIQFQNNGVVDDSQLPKDRFSAERLKGVDSTLKIQPAKLEDSAVYLCASSRVGKQNTRELFFGEGSRLTVL.